Presented here are 7 T cell receptor beta chains from one specimen sequenced in a study of siplizumab effects on memory and regulatory T cells. The data were produced by immunoSEQ multiplex PCR, yet TCRdb's version contains in-frame clones alone and is incomplete. The sample holds 100,000 or so clones, 92% seen once. The sequencing sample was made of Tregs sorted from blood. These receptors were obtained from a human donor in good health.

This chain links TRBV1 with TRBJ2-7; the DNA was not used to check the table's D call, TRBD2. TRBV1 is classified as a pseudogene. The CDR3 has 17 residues. CDR3 nucleotides: TGCACCAGCAGCCACCCCGGGAGGGGCGGGAGGATTTACGAGCAGTACTTC. It yields the protein CTSSHPGRGGRIYEQYF.

The chain has TRBV15 and TRBJ2-3; TRBD2 agrees at 9 bases. Trimming at V came to 1 base and at J to 2 bases, leaving 4 bases not matched to a gene. Germline CDR1 and CDR2: LNHNV and YYDKDF (reference sequence). The CDR3 runs to 16 residues. The CDR3, as DNA: TGTGCCACCAGCAGAGGCCCTAGCGGGGTCACAGATACGCAGTATTTT. This encodes CATSRGPSGVTDTQYF.

The chain links TRBV5-4 to TRBJ2-3; D unclear. Germline CDR1 SGHNT, CDR2 YYREEE (reference sequence). Trimming pared 0 bases from V and 6 bases from J, leaving 11 bases between. The length of the CDR3 is 14 residues. DNA of the CDR3: TGTGCCAGCAGCTTGGCCAGAAACCGGGATACGCAGTATTTT. This sequence encodes CASSLARNRDTQYF.

The V call is TRBV18, the J call TRBJ1-2; possibly TRBD1 for D (5 bases). Per the germline V gene, CDR1 is KGHSH and CDR2 is LQKENI. The germline V and J ends were trimmed by 0 bases and 6 bases, with 8 bases remaining between them. There are 13 residues in the CDR3. The CDR3 DNA is TGTGCCAGCTCACCACCGCCAGGGAATGGCTACACCTTC. Translated: CASSPPPGNGYTF. Variable domain in full (rest from reference TRBV18 and TRBJ1-2): NAGVMQNPRHLVRRRGQEARLRCSPMKGHSHVYWYRQLPEEGLKFMVYLQKENIIDESGMPKERFSAEFPKEGPSILRIQQVVRGDSAAYFCASSPPPGNGYTFGSGTRLTVV.

The gene calls are TRBV10-3 and TRBJ2-2; D tentatively reads TRBD1 or TRBD2 (5 bases each). The germline V gene has CDR1 ENHRY and CDR2 SYGVKD. V was trimmed by 10 bases and J by 2 bases, leaving 17 bases between them. The CDR3 length is 15 residues. The CDR3 sequence: CATRWGTDNTGELFF. CDR3 coding DNA: TGTGCCACCAGGTGGGGGACGGATAACACCGGGGAGCTGTTTTTT.

This chain uses TRBV5-1 with TRBJ2-1; possibly TRBD2 for D (6 bases). V was pared by 1 base and J by 0 bases, with 11 bases between. The CDR3 extends over 16 amino acids. Germline V gene data show CDR1 as SGHRS and CDR2 as YFSETQ. The CDR3 reads CASSLRAGGSYNEQFF. As DNA, the CDR3 is TGCGCCAGCAGCTTGCGAGCGGGTGGCTCCTACAATGAGCAGTTCTTC. The full variable domain, with the rest looked up from reference TRBV5-1 and TRBJ2-1, is KAGVTQTPRYLIKTRGQQVTLSCSPISGHRSVSWYQQTPGQGLQFLFEYFSETQRNKGNFPGRFSGRQFSNSRSEMNVSTLELGDSALYLCASSLRAGGSYNEQFFGPGTRLTVL.

V usage is TRBV2 and J usage is TRBJ1-6; no clear D gene. Trimming took off 5 bases at V and 9 bases at J, with 8 bases between the two ends. This CDR3 comprises 12 residues. In germline, CDR1 is SNHLY, CDR2 FYNNEI. The CDR3 sequence is CASSLSGSPLHF. The CDR3 DNA reads TGTGCCAGCAGTTTGAGTGGTTCACCCCTCCACTTT.